This is a list of T cell receptor beta chains from one sample in a study of T cell clonotyping in hematopoietic cell transplantation. Libraries were prepared by immunoSEQ multiplex PCR; TCRdb keeps only in-frame clonotypes and omits some of them. Among 5,500 to 6,500 clones listed, 85% to 95% were seen once. Sequenced material: peripheral blood mononuclear cells, taken 100 days after allogeneic stem cell transplant. These receptors were taken from a female patient aged 50-59 years who had an allogeneic stem cell transplant from an unrelated donor, so T cells may come from the graft donor. Some clones in this sample may be carry-over from other donors' samples. CDR3s include the opening cysteine and the closing phenylalanine or tryptophan. D genes are given only for firm matches. Not all rows give a size; the values are once, few, many and, for expanded clones, a class.

clone_size j_call d_call v_call cdr3_aa cdr3_nt
- TRBJ2-3 - TRBV5-1 CASSLGHRDTDTQYF TGCGCCAGCAGCTTGGGTCACCGCGACACAGATACGCAGTATTTT
- TRBJ1-2 TRBD1 TRBV5-8 CASSLDRGLGGYGYTF TGTGCCAGCAGCTTGGACAGGGGCTTGGGAGGGTATGGCTACACCTTC
- TRBJ1-6 - TRBV7-2 CASSLRGLDSPLHF TGTGCCAGCAGCTTAAGGGGGTTGGATTCACCCCTCCACTTT
- TRBJ2-5 - TRBV30 CAWSVFWDTSETQYF TGTGCCTGGAGTGTATTCTGGGACACCTCGGAGACCCAGTACTTC
once TRBJ1-1 - TRBV7-3 CASSLGEAPGDTEAFF TGTGCCAGCAGCTTAGGAGAGGCCCCGGGGGACACTGAAGCTTTCTTT
- TRBJ1-2 - TRBV5-4 CASSFGFAVNYGYTF TGTGCCAGCAGCTTTGGGTTTGCAGTTAACTATGGCTACACCTTC
- TRBJ1-5 TRBD1 TRBV7-2 CASSWAGGSSNQPQHF TGTGCCAGCAGTTGGGCAGGGGGGAGTAGCAATCAGCCCCAGCATTTT
- TRBJ2-1 - TRBV19 CASSIVWADEQFF TGTGCCAGTAGTATAGTCTGGGCAGACGAGCAGTTCTTC
- TRBJ2-3 - TRBV6-1 CASSGVGGDTDTQYF TGTGCCAGCAGTGGAGTGGGCGGGGACACAGATACGCAGTATTTT
- TRBJ1-2 - TRBV6-1 CASSAHYQGNIYYGYTF TGTGCCAGCAGTGCGCATTACCAGGGTAATATTTACTATGGCTACACCTTC
- TRBJ2-7 TRBD1 TRBV6-6 CASRSGTGTTYEQYF TGTGCCAGCAGATCCGGGACAGGGACTACCTACGAGCAGTACTTC
- TRBJ1-5 - TRBV10-2 CASKLAQEGQPQHF TGCGCCAGCAAGTTGGCACAGGAAGGACAGCCCCAGCATTTT
- TRBJ1-1 TRBD1 TRBV13 CASRGQGKNTEAFF TGTGCCAGCAGAGGACAGGGCAAGAACACTGAAGCTTTCTTT
- TRBJ1-1 - TRBV7-2 CASRVTGTEAFF TGTGCCAGCAGAGTAACAGGGACTGAAGCTTTCTTT
- TRBJ1-3 - TRBV19 CASSTRDTIYF TGTGCCAGTAGTACCCGAGACACCATATATTTT
- TRBJ2-2 - TRBV30 CAWSPPWTLLGGELFF TGTGCCTGGAGTCCACCATGGACGCTCCTAGGGGGGGAGCTGTTTTTT
- TRBJ2-3 - TRBV5-4 CASSRRSTDTQYF TGTGCCAGCAGCCGACGTAGCACAGATACGCAGTATTTT
- TRBJ2-7 - TRBV27 CASSLSTNYEQYF TGTGCCAGCAGTTTAAGCACCAACTACGAGCAGTACTTC
once TRBJ2-3 TRBD1 TRBV6-4 CASSAETGGPDTQYF TGTGCCAGCAGTGCAGAGACAGGGGGGCCAGATACGCAGTATTTT
- TRBJ1-6 TRBD1 TRBV19 CASSTTGGYSPLHF TGTGCCAGTAGTACGACAGGGGGTTATTCACCCCTCCACTTT
once TRBJ1-1 - TRBV7-2 CASSLGAVGNTEAFF TGTGCCAGCAGCTTAGGGGCGGTTGGAAACACTGAAGCTTTCTTT
- TRBJ2-6 - TRBV6-1 CASSDRFSGANVLTF TGTGCCAGCAGTGACAGGTTCTCTGGGGCCAACGTCCTGACTTTC
- TRBJ1-2 - TRBV30 CAWGPGDTGYTF TGTGCCTGGGGACCCGGGGACACCGGCTACACCTTC
- TRBJ1-5 - TRBV7-8 CASSPEARSSNQPQHF TGTGCCAGCAGCCCAGAGGCCAGGAGCAGCAATCAGCCCCAGCATTTT
- TRBJ2-5 - TRBV7-2 CASTHGGPGETQYF TGTGCCAGCACCCACGGGGGGCCCGGAGAGACCCAGTACTTC
- TRBJ1-1 TRBD1 TRBV2 CASSRQGATEAFF TGTGCCAGCAGCCGACAGGGGGCCACTGAAGCTTTCTTT
- TRBJ1-5 TRBD1 TRBV9 CASSVGDRGLNQPQHF TGTGCCAGCAGCGTAGGGGACAGGGGCCTGAATCAGCCCCAGCATTTT
- TRBJ2-1 - TRBV30 CASSSGSSYNEQFF TGTGCCTCTAGTAGCGGAAGCTCCTACAATGAGCAGTTCTTC
once TRBJ2-5 - TRBV9 CASSVDEGGEETQYF TGTGCCAGCAGCGTAGACGAGGGGGGGGAAGAGACCCAGTACTTC
- TRBJ2-7 TRBD2 TRBV6-6 CASRQLAGAYEQYF TGTGCCAGCAGGCAACTAGCGGGGGCCTACGAGCAGTACTTC
- TRBJ2-3 - TRBV27 CASSLDLNTDTQYF TGTGCCAGCAGTTTAGACTTGAACACAGATACGCAGTATTTT
- TRBJ2-1 TRBD2 TRBV2 CASLRRGVPGDEQFF TGTGCCAGCTTGAGGCGGGGGGTCCCTGGGGATGAGCAGTTCTTC
- TRBJ2-2 - TRBV7-8 CASSLAGANTGELFF TGTGCCAGCAGCTTAGCAGGGGCTAACACCGGGGAGCTGTTTTTT
- TRBJ1-4 - TRBV2 CASRARSSLGEKLFF TGTGCCAGCAGGGCCAGGTCCTCACTGGGGGAAAAACTGTTTTTT
- TRBJ2-2 - TRBV6-1 CASNPASNTGELFF TGTGCCAGCAATCCGGCATCGAACACCGGGGAGCTGTTTTTT
- TRBJ2-7 - TRBV2 CASRGAAYEQYF TGTGCCAGCCGGGGCGCAGCCTACGAGCAGTACTTC
- TRBJ1-2 - TRBV30 CAWSASWGGYTF TGTGCCTGGAGTGCCTCTTGGGGTGGCTACACCTTC
- TRBJ2-5 - TRBV10-2 CASRWRDPGETQYF TGCGCCAGCCGCTGGCGAGACCCTGGGGAGACCCAGTACTTC
- TRBJ1-1 - TRBV9 CASTTGAQLNTEAFF TGTGCCAGCACCACGGGGGCCCAGCTTAACACTGAAGCTTTCTTT
- TRBJ1-1 - TRBV30 CAWTRGAWNTEAFF TGTGCCTGGACCCGCGGGGCCTGGAACACTGAAGCTTTCTTT
- TRBJ2-7 - TRBV7-2 CASSLTGNSYEQYF TGTGCCAGCAGCTTAACAGGCAACTCCTACGAGCAGTACTTC
- TRBJ1-6 TRBD1 TRBV6-5 CASSGQGYSPLHF TGTGCCAGCAGCGGACAGGGGTATTCACCCCTCCACTTT
- TRBJ2-7 - TRBV27 CASSLIQGLSYEQYF TGTGCCAGCAGTTTAATCCAGGGCTTGAGTTACGAGCAGTACTTC
- TRBJ2-6 - TRBV5-8 CASSHGRRSGANVLTF TGTGCCAGCAGCCATGGACGGCGCTCTGGGGCCAACGTCCTGACTTTC
- TRBJ2-5 - TRBV9 CASSALTTETQYF TGTGCCAGCAGCGCCCTGACTACGGAGACCCAGTACTTC
- TRBJ2-2 - TRBV7-8 CASSLADNTGELFF TGTGCCAGCAGCTTAGCCGACAACACCGGGGAGCTGTTTTTT
- TRBJ1-2 - TRBV30 CAWSLHGANYGYTF TGTGCCTGGAGCCTGCACGGGGCGAACTATGGCTACACCTTC
- TRBJ1-5 - TRBV6-6 CASSSTGQRQPQHF TGTGCCAGCAGTTCAACAGGGCAACGTCAGCCCCAGCATTTT
- TRBJ2-2 TRBD1 TRBV7-3 CASSIDRGPGELFF TGTGCCAGCAGCATCGACAGGGGCCCCGGGGAGCTGTTTTTT
- TRBJ1-1 - TRBV6-6 CASSSFTGNTEAFF TGTGCCAGCAGTTCATTCACGGGGAACACTGAAGCTTTCTTT
- TRBJ2-5 TRBD2 TRBV11-2 CASSRGLAGGPETQYF TGTGCCAGCAGCCGGGGACTAGCGGGGGGGCCAGAGACCCAGTACTTC
- TRBJ1-1 - TRBV10-2 CASQGSEAFF TGCGCCAGCCAGGGCTCTGAAGCTTTCTTT